A selection of T cell receptor beta chains follows, all from one sample in a study of Ad26.COV2.S vaccination and SARS-CoV-2 variants. Libraries were prepared by immunoSEQ multiplex PCR; TCRdb keeps only in-frame clonotypes and omits some of them. The table has 350,000 to 500,000 clones, 88% seen once; the top ten hold less than 4%. Sequenced material: peripheral blood, taken in a trial of Ad26.COV2.S vaccine versus placebo. These receptors originate from a person between 18 and 60 years old who received the Ad26.COV2.S COVID-19 vaccine or a placebo. The conserved cysteine and the conserved F or W are not part of the CDR3 here. Fields, in order: V gene, clone size, CDR3 protein. Size values are once, few and many counts, or a class for expanded clones, and some rows have none.

TRBV29-1 | - | SALTGTNTEAF
TRBV11-2 | - | ASSLATGTSLYGYT
TRBV7-8 | - | ASSLRQGATDTQY
TRBV27 | - | ASSLTSGVGNEQF
TRBV7-8 | - | ASSLAGQTTNYGYT
TRBV4-1 | - | ASSQDPSGVWEKLF
TRBV4-1 | - | ASSQARTNTEAF
TRBV6-2/TRBV6-3 | - | ASSNHRGFPYEQY
TRBV9 | - | ASSVGQGPNYGYT
TRBV9 | - | ASSVGRSSYEQY
TRBV20-1 | once | SAGNDYGYT
TRBV5-1 | - | ASSEPLRGGSYNEQF